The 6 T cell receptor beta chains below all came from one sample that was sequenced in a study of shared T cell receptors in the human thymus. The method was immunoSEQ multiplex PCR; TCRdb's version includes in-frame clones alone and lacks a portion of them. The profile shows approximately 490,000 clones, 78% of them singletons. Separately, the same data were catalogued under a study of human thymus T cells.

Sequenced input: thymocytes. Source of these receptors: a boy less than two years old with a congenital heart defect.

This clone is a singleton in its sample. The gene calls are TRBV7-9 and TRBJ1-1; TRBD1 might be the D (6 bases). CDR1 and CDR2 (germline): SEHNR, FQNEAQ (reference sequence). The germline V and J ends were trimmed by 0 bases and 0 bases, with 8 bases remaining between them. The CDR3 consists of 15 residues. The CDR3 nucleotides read TGTGCCAGCAGCTTAGCGGCAGGGGTGAACACTGAAGCTTTCTTT. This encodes CASSLAAGVNTEAFF.

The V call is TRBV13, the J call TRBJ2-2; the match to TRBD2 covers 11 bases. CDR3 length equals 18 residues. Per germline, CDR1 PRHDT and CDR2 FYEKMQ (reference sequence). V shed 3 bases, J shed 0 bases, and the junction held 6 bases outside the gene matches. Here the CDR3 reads CASSFQTSGVSNTGELFF. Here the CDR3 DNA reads TGTGCCAGCAGCTTCCAGACTAGCGGGGTCTCGAACACCGGGGAGCTGTTTTTT.

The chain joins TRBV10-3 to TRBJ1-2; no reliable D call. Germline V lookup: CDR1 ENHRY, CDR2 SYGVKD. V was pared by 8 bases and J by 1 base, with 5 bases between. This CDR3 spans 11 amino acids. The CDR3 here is CAIWSNYGYTF. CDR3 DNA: TGTGCCATCTGGAGTAACTATGGCTACACCTTC.

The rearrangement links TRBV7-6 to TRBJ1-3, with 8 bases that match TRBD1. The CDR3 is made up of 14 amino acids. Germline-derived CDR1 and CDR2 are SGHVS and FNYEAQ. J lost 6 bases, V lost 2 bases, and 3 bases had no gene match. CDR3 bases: TGTGCCAGCAGCTTACAGGGGGCTGAAAACACCATATATTTT. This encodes CASSLQGAENTIYF.

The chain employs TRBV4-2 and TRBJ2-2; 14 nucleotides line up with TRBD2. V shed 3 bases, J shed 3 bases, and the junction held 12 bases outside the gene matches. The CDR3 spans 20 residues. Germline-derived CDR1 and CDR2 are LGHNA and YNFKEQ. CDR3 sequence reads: CASSQEGAQGLAGDTGELFF. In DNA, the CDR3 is TGTGCCAGCAGCCAGGAGGGGGCTCAGGGACTAGCGGGAGACACCGGGGAGCTGTTTTTT.

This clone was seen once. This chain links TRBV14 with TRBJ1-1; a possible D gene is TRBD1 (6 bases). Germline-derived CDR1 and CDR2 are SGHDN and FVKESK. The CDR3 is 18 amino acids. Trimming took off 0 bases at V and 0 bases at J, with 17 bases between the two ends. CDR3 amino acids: CASSQDPWTVTLNTEAFF. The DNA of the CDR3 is TGTGCCAGCAGCCAAGATCCTTGGACAGTCACCCTGAACACTGAAGCTTTCTTT. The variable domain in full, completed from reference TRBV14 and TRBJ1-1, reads EAGVTQFPSHSVIEKGQTVTLRCDPISGHDNLYWYRRVMGKEIKFLLHFVKESKQDESGMPNNRFLAERTGGTYSTLKVQPAELEDSGVYFCASSQDPWTVTLNTEAFFGQGTRLTVV.